The 30 T cell receptor beta chains below all came from one sample that was sequenced in a study of PD-L1 blockade in urothelial cancer. Profiled with immunoSEQ multiplex PCR; TCRdb holds only in-frame clones, not every one. This table has approximately 32,000 clones, roughly 88% appearing once. The input for sequencing was PBMCs, taken around atezolizumab (anti-PD-L1) treatment. The receptors originated from a man in his sixties with urothelial cancer.

The J gene is TRBJ2-7, the V gene TRBV5-1; 7 nucleotides align to TRBD2. The CDR3 covers 13 residues. Germline CDR1 and CDR2: SGHRS and YFSETQ. J lost 6 bases, V lost 5 bases, and 8 bases had no gene match. The CDR3 DNA reads as TGCGCCAGCAGTACCGGTGGGGGGGTCGAGCAGTACTTC. This sequence encodes CASSTGGGVEQYF.

The gene calls are TRBV9 and TRBJ2-3; 15 nucleotides match TRBD2. The CDR3 covers 19 residues. Looked up from germline, CDR1 is SGDLS and CDR2 is YYNGEE. Trimming at V came to 4 bases and at J to 0 bases, leaving 9 bases not matched to a gene. The CDR3 here is CASSLSGTSGGSSTDTQYF. The CDR3 DNA is TGTGCCAGCAGCTTATCCGGGACTAGCGGGGGGTCTAGCACAGATACGCAGTATTTT.

This clone showed up just once. In the same sample, other DNA sequences code for this CDR3. This sequence joins TRBV5-6 and TRBJ1-1; no clear D gene. Trimming removed 1 base from V and 5 bases from J, with 6 bases in between. Germline V gene sequence: CDR1 SGHDT, CDR2 YYEEEE. This CDR3 has 12 amino acids. CDR3: CASSLRGTEAFF. For the CDR3, the DNA is TGTGCCAGCAGCTTGCGCGGGACTGAAGCTTTCTTT.

The chain employs TRBV9 and TRBJ1-2, with no clear D. CDR1 is SGDLS and CDR2 is YYNGEE in the germline V gene. The V end lost 0 bases, the J end lost 8 bases, and 11 bases lay between the germline ends. The CDR3 consists of 13 residues. The CDR3 loop is CASSVGPVKGYTF. Here the CDR3 DNA reads TGTGCCAGCAGCGTAGGTCCTGTAAAAGGCTACACCTTC.

The V and J genes are TRBV19 and TRBJ1-3; TRBD1 might be the D (6 bases). CDR3 length: 15 amino acids. Trimming cost V 6 bases and J 4 bases, with 16 bases left between them. Germline V CDR1 and CDR2: LNHDA, SQIVND (reference sequence). The CDR3 DNA is TGTGCCAGTAGCGGAACATGGGGGCCCGGAAACACCATATATTTT. Encoded protein: CASSGTWGPGNTIYF.

This clone has only one observation. V and J are TRBV19 and TRBJ2-3, with D perhaps matching TRBD2 (6 bases). Germline CDR1 and CDR2: LNHDA and SQIVND (reference sequence). The length of the CDR3 is 16 residues. Between the trimmed V and J ends, which lost 1 base and 1 base, there was a span of 12 bases. Here the CDR3 reads CASSIAAGLGTDTQYF. CDR3 DNA: TGTGCCAGTAGTATAGCTGCGGGACTGGGCACAGATACGCAGTATTTT.

This clone has just one count. The V call is TRBV6-1, the J call TRBJ1-5; unclear D gene. V was pared by 3 bases and J by 6 bases, with 12 bases between. The germline V gene has CDR1 MNHNS and CDR2 SASEGT. The CDR3 sequence is 14 residues long. The CDR3 loop is CASSEAPAAQPQHF. The CDR3 DNA is TGTGCCAGCAGTGAGGCCCCGGCGGCTCAGCCCCAGCATTTT.

This clone was observed a few times. The rearrangement uses TRBV13 and TRBJ2-1; 12 bases match TRBD2. CDR3 length: 19 residues. The ends lost 5 bases at V and 2 bases at J; junction bases unmatched: 13. Germline assignment: CDR1 PRHDT and CDR2 FYEKMQ (reference sequence). The chain's CDR3 is CASSPDAGLAGPTYNEQFF. CDR3 nucleotide sequence: TGTGCCAGCAGCCCAGATGCGGGACTAGCGGGTCCAACCTACAATGAGCAGTTCTTC. Together with reference TRBV13 and TRBJ2-1, the CDR3 gives the full variable domain: AAGVIQSPRHLIKEKRETATLKCYPIPRHDTVYWYQQGPGQDPQFLISFYEKMQSDKGSIPDRFSAQQFSDYHSELNMSSLELGDSALYFCASSPDAGLAGPTYNEQFFGPGTRLTVL.

The chain recombines TRBV5-4 with TRBJ2-1, with TRBD2 as a possible D gene (5 bases). CDR3 size: 16 residues. Per the germline V gene, CDR1 is SGHNT and CDR2 is YYREEE (reference sequence). Trimming left V 0 bases short and J 0 bases short, with 10 bases between. As DNA, the CDR3 is TGTGCCAGCAGCTTGGGGGTGGGGAGCTCCTACAATGAGCAGTTCTTC. Translation: CASSLGVGSSYNEQFF.

In this sample, this clone turned up once. The chain combines TRBV27 with TRBJ2-7; TRBD1 aligns across 8 bases. CDR3 length: 14 amino acids. Trimming at V came to 4 bases and at J to 5 bases, leaving 7 bases not matched to a gene. Germline CDR1 and CDR2: MNHEY and SMNVEV (reference sequence). CDR3 region: CASSSRQGNHEQYF. The CDR3 coding sequence is TGTGCCAGCAGTTCCAGACAGGGGAACCACGAGCAGTACTTC.

The chain has TRBV7-3 and TRBJ1-2; D remains unclear. The germline V gene has CDR1 SGHTA and CDR2 FQGTGA. Trimming removed 5 bases at V and 4 bases at J, with 17 bases between. The CDR3 covers 15 residues. CDR3 sequence (DNA): TGTGCCAGCAGCGAGGACTCGACAAGACGCTATGGCTACACCTTC. This codes for CASSEDSTRRYGYTF.

The chain has TRBV6-5 and TRBJ2-7; D may be TRBD2 (5 bases). The CDR3 covers 11 residues. Trimming took off 5 bases at V and 3 bases at J, with 5 bases between the two ends. Germline CDR1 reads MNHEY; CDR2 reads SVGAGI. The CDR3 region is CASSGLYEQYF. The CDR3 nucleotides read TGTGCCAGCAGTGGACTCTACGAGCAGTACTTC.

This chain joins TRBV12-5 and TRBJ2-7, with D maybe TRBD2 (5 bases). Germline loops: CDR1 LGHNT, CDR2 FRNRAP. V lost 7 bases to trimming and J lost 2 bases, with 15 bases between them. The CDR3 spans 14 residues. In nucleotides, the CDR3 is TGTGCTAGTGTCGGACTTCCGAGGACCTACGAGCAGTACTTC. This gives the protein CASVGLPRTYEQYF.

V is TRBV11-3 and J is TRBJ1-5, with 9 nucleotides matching TRBD1. The CDR3 spans 15 residues. Germline-derived CDR1 and CDR2 are SGHNT and YENEEA. V shed 3 bases, J shed 5 bases, and the junction held 5 bases outside the gene matches. CDR3 region: CASSFGDRAYQPQHF. The CDR3, as DNA: TGTGCCAGCAGCTTTGGGGACAGGGCCTATCAGCCCCAGCATTTT. Filled out from reference TRBV11-3 and TRBJ1-5, the complete variable domain reads EAGVVQSPRYKIIEKKQPVAFWCNPISGHNTLYWYLQNLGQGPELLIRYENEEAVDDSQLPKDRFSAERLKGVDSTLKIQPAELGDSAVYLCASSFGDRAYQPQHFGDGTRLSIL.

This chain links TRBV5-5 with TRBJ1-2, with 8 nucleotides matching TRBD1. The germline CDR1 and CDR2 sequences are SGHKS and YYEKEE (reference sequence). The V segment lost 4 bases and the J segment 6 bases; nucleotides outside the gene matches: 8. The CDR3 consists of 14 residues. CDR3: CASSRWTGSDGYTF. DNA for the CDR3: TGTGCCAGCAGCCGATGGACAGGGAGCGATGGCTACACCTTC.

The rearrangement joins TRBV6-1 to TRBJ2-6, with 8 bases fitting TRBD1. CDR3 length: 17 residues. Losses at the gene ends were 2 bases for V and 0 bases for J; bases not matched to a gene: 3. Per germline, CDR1 MNHNS and CDR2 SASEGT. The DNA for the CDR3 is TGTGCCAGCAGTGAAAGGACAGGGAGCTCTGGGGCCAACGTCCTGACTTTC. Translating it yields CASSERTGSSGANVLTF.

The gene calls are TRBV5-1 and TRBJ1-1; 7 positions match TRBD1. J lost 0 bases, V lost 4 bases, and 9 bases had no gene match. Germline V gene data show CDR1 as SGHRS and CDR2 as YFSETQ. This CDR3 has 16 residues. The DNA of the CDR3 is TGCGCCAGCAGCCGGACAGGAAATCCCATGAACACTGAAGCTTTCTTT. As protein: CASSRTGNPMNTEAFF.

The V call is TRBV6-5, the J call TRBJ1-5; maybe TRBD1 (6 bases). The germline V and J ends were trimmed by 0 bases and 6 bases, with 12 bases remaining between them. The CDR3 extends over 15 amino acids. Looked up from germline, CDR1 is MNHEY and CDR2 is SVGAGI. CDR3: CASSYSPGDGQPQHF. As DNA, the CDR3 is TGTGCCAGCAGTTACTCGCCAGGGGACGGTCAGCCCCAGCATTTT.

The genes are TRBV10-3 and TRBJ1-2, with 8 bases lining up with TRBD1. Trimming at V came to 5 bases and at J to 7 bases, leaving 3 bases not matched to a gene. The CDR3 extends over 12 amino acids. Germline CDR1 reads ENHRY; CDR2 reads SYGVKD. DNA of the CDR3: TGTGCCATCAGTCGGACAGGGTCTGGCTACACCTTC. It yields the protein CAISRTGSGYTF.

The CDR3 DNA is TGTGCCAGCAGCTTATCGGGGGGGGACGAGCAGTACTTC. This encodes CASSLSGGDEQYF. The genes are TRBV5-6 and TRBJ2-7, with 8 bases aligning to TRBD2. This CDR3 contains 13 residues. Trimming at V came to 2 bases and at J to 5 bases, leaving 3 bases not matched to a gene. Germline V gives CDR1 SGHDT, CDR2 YYEEEE.

This clone is large by share. The V call is TRBV19, the J call TRBJ2-1; the match to TRBD2 covers 12 bases. Germline V gene lookup returns CDR1 LNHDA and CDR2 SQIVND (reference sequence). CDR3 size: 14 residues. Trimming took 7 bases from V and 6 from J; bases not matched to a gene: 4. In nucleotides, the CDR3 is TGTGCCAGTACGCTAGCGGGGGGGCTCAATGAGCAGTTCTTC. It yields the protein CASTLAGGLNEQFF.

The J gene is TRBJ1-3, the V gene TRBV6-6; possibly TRBD1 for D (5 bases). This CDR3 spans 15 amino acids. Germline V lookup: CDR1 MNHNY, CDR2 SVGAGI (reference sequence). Trimming removed 8 bases at V and 0 bases at J, with 14 bases between. The CDR3 reads CASSIQGLSGNTIYF. In DNA, the CDR3 is TGTGCCAGCTCTATTCAGGGACTCTCTGGAAACACCATATATTTT.

The chain recombines TRBV29-1 with TRBJ2-1, with 8 bases identical to TRBD1. V shed 3 bases, J shed 3 bases, and the junction held 10 bases outside the gene matches. The CDR3 has 16 amino acids. The germline V gene encodes CDR1 SQVTM and CDR2 ANQGSEA. CDR3 in DNA: TGCAGCGTTGAGAGGGGAACAGGGGGTCGCTACAATGAGCAGTTCTTC. Residues: CSVERGTGGRYNEQFF.

The chain uses TRBV7-9 and TRBJ1-2, with unresolved D. Germline V lookup: CDR1 SEHNR, CDR2 FQNEAQ (reference sequence). This CDR3 spans 12 amino acids. V lost 0 bases and J 7 bases, leaving 6 bases between the germline ends. DNA of the CDR3: TGTGCCAGCAGCTTAGCGGAGGGTGGCTACACCTTC. Translation gives CASSLAEGGYTF.

The chain employs TRBV7-9 and TRBJ1-1; TRBD1 is a possible D gene (5 bases). V was pared by 5 bases and J by 4 bases, with 26 bases between. Germline lookup yields CDR1 SEHNR and CDR2 FQNEAQ (reference sequence). The CDR3 has 18 amino acids. The CDR3 nucleotides read TGTGCCAGCAGCCGACCACGGGGGGGAAAAGGTCAGAGCACTGAAGCTTTCTTT. Translation gives CASSRPRGGKGQSTEAFF. The whole variable domain, filled in from reference TRBV7-9 and TRBJ1-1, reads DTGVSQNPRHKITKRGQNVTFRCDPISEHNRLYWYRQTLGQGPEFLTYFQNEAQLEKSRLLSDRFSAERPKGSFSTLEIQRTEQGDSAMYLCASSRPRGGKGQSTEAFFGQGTRLTVV.

V gene TRBV5-4 combines with J gene TRBJ2-1; 7 nucleotides line up with TRBD2. Looked up from germline, CDR1 is SGHNT and CDR2 is YYREEE (reference sequence). V shed 2 bases and J 2 bases; nucleotides not matched to a gene: 7. The CDR3 runs to 16 residues. The chain's CDR3 is CASSFGGTPAYNEQFF. CDR3 nucleotides: TGTGCCAGCAGCTTCGGGGGGACTCCGGCCTACAATGAGCAGTTCTTC.

Only one count was recorded for this clone. The gene calls are TRBV2 and TRBJ1-4, with D perhaps TRBD1 (5 bases). V lost 10 bases and J 5 bases, leaving 14 bases between the germline ends. The CDR3 has 13 residues. Per the germline V gene, CDR1 is SNHLY and CDR2 is FYNNEI. CDR3 nucleotides: TGTGCCATACACAGGACCTTAAATGAAAAACTGTTTTTT. Translating it yields CAIHRTLNEKLFF.

This chain uses TRBV2 with TRBJ1-2, with 9 bases lining up with TRBD1. CDR3 length: 12 amino acids. Trimming cost V 10 bases and J 5 bases; bases outside gene matches: 5. In germline, CDR1 is SNHLY, CDR2 FYNNEI. CDR3 amino acids: CAIGTGRYGYTF. The DNA for the CDR3 is TGTGCCATTGGGACAGGGAGATATGGCTACACCTTC.

As regards this clone: One end of the junction is discordant with germline, which a read error may explain. Other DNA sequences in this sample translate to the same CDR3. The chain links TRBV29-1 to TRBJ1-2, with TRBD1 matching over 12 bases. Germline CDR1 is SQVTM and CDR2 is ANQGSEA. The CDR3 contains 16 residues. CDR3: CSVEVLGTGGGYGYTF. The CDR3, as DNA: TGCAGTGTTGAAGTGCTTGGGACAGGGGGCGGCTATGGCTACACCTTC. Together with reference TRBV29-1 and TRBJ1-2, the CDR3 gives the full variable domain: SAVISQKPSRDICQRGTSLTIQCQVDSQVTMMFWYRQQPGQSLTLIATANQGSEATYESGFVIDKFPISRPNLTFSTLTVSNMSPEDSSIYLCSVEVLGTGGGYGYTFGSGTRLTVV.

This clone was picked up a small number of times. V gene TRBV28 combines with J gene TRBJ1-6, with 7 positions matching TRBD1. V shed 6 bases, J shed 10 bases, and the junction held 9 bases outside the gene matches. In germline, CDR1 is MDHEN, CDR2 SYDVKM. CDR3 length: 14 residues. Here the CDR3 reads CASRSVLQGSPLHF. CDR3 DNA sequence: TGTGCCAGCAGATCGGTCCTACAGGGGTCACCCCTCCACTTT. Filled out from reference TRBV28 and TRBJ1-6, the complete variable domain reads DVKVTQSSRYLVKRTGEKVFLECVQDMDHENMFWYRQDPGLGLRLIYFSYDVKMKEKGDIPEGYSVSREKKERFSLILESASTNQTSMYLCASRSVLQGSPLHFGNGTRLTVT.